The present T cell receptor (beta chain) was sequenced within a study of blood T cell repertoires in COVID-19. At the level of the study: The analysed material was cDNA or gDNA that came from T cells, B-cell-depleted T cells, or PBMCs.

The method was immunoSEQ multiplex PCR; TCRdb's version includes in-frame clones alone and lacks a portion of them. Of approximately 120,000 clones listed, approximately 74% were seen once; the top ten hold around 5.5%. The V and J ends lost 6 bases and 4 bases respectively, with 9 bases between them. This CDR3 is built from 12 residues. Germline CDR1 reads LNHDA; CDR2 reads SQIVND (reference sequence). Sequenced input: peripheral blood. The chain couples TRBV19 to TRBJ1-2; TRBD1 might be the D (5 bases). The TCR was taken from a man aged 60 to 75 with acute or convalescent COVID-19. CDR3 loop: CASRGGIYGYTF. The CDR3, as DNA: TGTGCCAGTAGGGGGGGGATCTATGGCTACACCTTC.